The 24 T cell receptor beta chains listed next were all sequenced from one sample in a study of shared clonotypes between healthy human individuals. Naive CD8 cells lacked CD45RO and underwent positive selection for CCR7, leaving out terminally differentiated effector memory CD45RA+ cells. Clones were sequenced by immunoSEQ multiplex PCR, and TCRdb holds only the in-frame ones, with some missing. The data contain millions of clones, about 95% of them singletons. Sequencing used naive CD8+ T cells sorted from blood. The source is a man aged 18 to 29 in good health.

The chain links TRBV19 to TRBJ1-1; no clear D gene. This CDR3 is 14 amino acids long. Germline V lookup: CDR1 LNHDA, CDR2 SQIVND (reference sequence). Trimming stripped 8 bases from V and 2 bases from J, with 15 bases between. CDR3 residues: CASEYAWGNTEAFF. CDR3 nucleotide sequence: TGTGCCAGTGAATACGCGTGGGGTAACACTGAAGCTTTCTTT.

V usage is TRBV2 and J usage is TRBJ1-6; tentatively, D is TRBD1 (6 bases). CDR1 is SNHLY, CDR2 FYNNEI, per germline. Trimming removed 7 bases from V and 10 bases from J, with 11 bases in between. The CDR3 sequence is 12 residues long. The CDR3 loop is CASKEGGSPLHF. For the CDR3, the DNA is TGTGCCAGCAAAGAGGGGGGGTCACCCCTCCACTTT. Using reference TRBV2 and TRBJ1-6 for the parts outside the CDR3, the full variable domain is EPEVTQTPSHQVTQMGQEVILRCVPISNHLYFYWYRQILGQKVEFLVSFYNNEISEKSEIFDDQFSVERPDGSNFTLKIRSTKLEDSAMYFCASKEGGSPLHFGNGTRLTVT.

The chain joins TRBV5-7 to TRBJ1-3; D is unclear. TRBV5-7 is sorted into the ORF group, with uncertain function. The CDR3 spans 16 residues. V lost 6 bases and J 1 base, leaving 17 bases between the germline ends. CDR3 coding DNA: TGTGCCAGCACGCGGAGGTCGAGGTTGTCTGGAAACACCATATATTTT. Translating it yields CASTRRSRLSGNTIYF.

The chain recombines TRBV5-6 with TRBJ2-2; D unresolved. Germline CDR1 reads SGHDT; CDR2 reads YYEEEE. The V end lost 0 bases, the J end lost 3 bases, and 6 bases lay between the germline ends. The CDR3 extends over 14 amino acids. This chain's CDR3 is CASSLDIDTGELFF. CDR3 sequence (DNA): TGTGCCAGCAGCTTGGACATTGACACCGGGGAGCTGTTTTTT.

The J gene is TRBJ2-2, the V gene TRBV9; D is uncertain. Germline-derived CDR1 and CDR2 are SGDLS and YYNGEE. V lost 2 bases, J lost 4 bases, and 6 bases lay in between. The CDR3 is made up of 13 amino acids. The CDR3 coding sequence is TGTGCCAGCAGCGTCTATGTCACCGGGGAGCTGTTTTTT. Its translation is CASSVYVTGELFF.

CDR3 nucleotides: TGTGCCAGCAGTGACCCCGGACAGATTCTCACTAATGAAAAACTGTTTTTT. Protein sequence: CASSDPGQILTNEKLFF. V and J are TRBV2 and TRBJ1-4; tentatively, D is TRBD1 (6 bases). This CDR3 has 17 residues. V dropped 3 bases and J dropped 2 bases, with 16 bases sitting between them. Germline V gene lookup returns CDR1 SNHLY and CDR2 FYNNEI.

J is TRBJ2-2 and V is TRBV13; weak D call: TRBD1 (6 bases). With 0 bases removed from V and 3 bases from J, the gap between germline ends came to 11 bases. The CDR3 covers 16 residues. Germline V gene data show CDR1 as PRHDT and CDR2 as FYEKMQ (reference sequence). The CDR3 sequence is CASSLGLQGYTGELFF. CDR3 DNA sequence: TGTGCCAGCAGCTTAGGATTACAGGGTTACACCGGGGAGCTGTTTTTT. Together with reference TRBV13 and TRBJ2-2, the CDR3 gives the full variable domain: AAGVIQSPRHLIKEKRETATLKCYPIPRHDTVYWYQQGPGQDPQFLISFYEKMQSDKGSIPDRFSAQQFSDYHSELNMSSLELGDSALYFCASSLGLQGYTGELFFGEGSRLTVL.

The chain recombines TRBV7-9 with TRBJ1-3, with D uncertain. V lost 6 bases to trimming and J lost 3 bases, with 6 bases between them. Germline V CDR1 and CDR2: SEHNR, FQNEAQ (reference sequence). The CDR3 is 12 residues long. The CDR3 region is CASSQGGNTIYF. The CDR3 bases are TGTGCCAGCAGTCAAGGTGGAAACACCATATATTTT.

As to this clone: The same CDR3 also results from other DNA sequences found in this sample. The chain employs TRBV4-1 and TRBJ2-7; 7 positions match TRBD2. There are 16 residues in the CDR3. Germline V lookup: CDR1 MGHRA, CDR2 YSYEKL. The J segment lost 0 bases and the V segment lost 1 base, leaving 6 bases of the junction unmatched. Here the CDR3 DNA reads TGCGCCAGCAGCCAAGGGGGGGGAGGAAGCTCCTACGAGCAGTACTTC. Translation: CASSQGGGGSSYEQYF.

The genes are TRBV6-5 and TRBJ2-5; D uncertain. The CDR3 is 13 amino acids. Per germline, CDR1 MNHEY and CDR2 SVGAGI. The V end was cut by 6 bases, the J end by 0 bases, with 8 bases between. Here the CDR3 reads CASRKAHQETQYF. The CDR3 DNA reads TGTGCCAGCAGGAAAGCCCACCAAGAGACCCAGTACTTC.

This clone appeared once. CDR3 residues: CASSLAILFAELSTGELFF. In DNA form, the CDR3 reads TGTGCCAGCAGCTTAGCTATCTTATTTGCTGAGTTGAGCACCGGGGAGCTGTTTTTT. The chain combines TRBV7-2 with TRBJ2-2, with D unresolved. Trimming took off 0 bases at V and 4 bases at J, with 21 bases between the two ends. This CDR3 region has 19 residues. The germline gives CDR1 SGHTA, CDR2 FQGNSA. The full variable domain, completed using reference TRBV7-2 and TRBJ2-2, is GAGVSQSPSNKVTEKGKDVELRCDPISGHTALYWYRQSLGQGLEFLIYFQGNSAPDKSGLPSDRFSAERTGGSVSTLTIQRTQQEDSAVYLCASSLAILFAELSTGELFFGEGSRLTVL.

To note about this clone: At one of its ends the junction is not consistent with the germline gene, which may arise from a read error. This sequence joins TRBV5-6 and TRBJ2-3, with D possibly being TRBD2 (5 bases). CDR3 length equals 14 residues. From germline, CDR1 is SGHDT and CDR2 YYEEEE. CDR3 DNA sequence: TGTACCAGCGGCTTAGTGCGGATCACAGATACGCAGTATTTT. Amino acids: CTSGLVRITDTQYF.

The genes are TRBV5-1 and TRBJ1-1; D gene uncertain. The CDR3 extends over 16 amino acids. In germline, CDR1 is SGHRS, CDR2 YFSETQ. The V end lost 1 base, the J end lost 0 bases, and 13 bases lay between the germline ends. CDR3 loop: CASSLSSGSLNTEAFF. In DNA, the CDR3 is TGCGCCAGCAGCTTGTCTTCCGGGAGTTTGAACACTGAAGCTTTCTTT.

The chain is built from TRBV7-9 and TRBJ2-1; TRBD2 matches at 7 bases. The V and J ends lost 1 base and 3 bases, in that order; junction bases with no gene match: 6. The CDR3 has 16 amino acids. CDR1 is SEHNR, CDR2 FQNEAQ, per germline (reference sequence). CDR3: CASSLVLAVLYNEQFF. CDR3 DNA sequence: TGTGCCAGCAGCTTAGTTCTAGCGGTCCTCTACAATGAGCAGTTCTTC.

With respect to this clone: Within the sample, other DNA sequences also encode this same CDR3. The chain employs TRBV7-9 and TRBJ2-5; tentatively, D is TRBD1 (6 bases). The V gene's germline CDR1 is SEHNR and CDR2 FQNEAQ (reference sequence). The CDR3 contains 13 residues. V was cut by 3 bases and J by 1 base, with 6 bases left in between. CDR3 in amino acids: CASSFRGQETQYF. As DNA, the CDR3 is TGTGCCAGCAGCTTCAGGGGCCAAGAGACCCAGTACTTC.

The rearrangement uses TRBV7-8 and TRBJ1-3; 9 bases are a match to TRBD1. CDR1 is SGHVS, CDR2 FQNEAQ, per germline. V lost 5 bases and J lost 0; bases outside the gene matches: 14. The CDR3 consists of 19 residues. The CDR3 sequence is CASSPPGDRATVSGNTIYF. CDR3 nucleotide sequence: TGTGCCAGCAGCCCCCCGGGGGACAGGGCTACCGTCTCTGGAAACACCATATATTTT.

Worth noting for this clone: Other DNA sequences within the sample encode an identical CDR3. CDR3 sequence (DNA): TGCGCCAGCAGCCAAGAGGGCGGGAGCTCCTACAATGAGCAGTTCTTC. The encoded protein is CASSQEGGSSYNEQFF. J is TRBJ2-1 and V is TRBV4-1; 7 bases fit TRBD2. The CDR3 runs to 16 residues. V dropped 0 bases and J dropped 0; count of bases not matched to a gene: 2. Germline V CDR1 and CDR2: MGHRA, YSYEKL.

The V and J genes are TRBV6-5 and TRBJ2-5, with TRBD2 matching 9 bases. The CDR3 totals 16 residues. Germline V lookup: CDR1 MNHEY, CDR2 SVGAGI. V was pared by 3 bases and J by 5 bases, with 10 bases of the junction left unmatched. The CDR3 loop is CASSYSSGEGMETQYF. CDR3 nucleotide sequence: TGTGCCAGCAGTTATTCTAGCGGGGAAGGTATGGAGACCCAGTACTTC.

J is TRBJ2-7 and V is TRBV5-1; 10 nucleotides match TRBD1. V dropped 4 bases and J dropped 5; count of bases not matched to a gene: 6. The germline CDR1 and CDR2 sequences are SGHRS and YFSETQ. This CDR3 is built from 14 residues. This CDR3 is CASSAGTGVHEQYF. DNA for the CDR3: TGCGCCAGCAGCGCCGGGACAGGGGTTCACGAGCAGTACTTC.

This chain uses TRBV27 with TRBJ1-2; TRBD1 is a possible D gene (5 bases). Germline V gene data show CDR1 as MNHEY and CDR2 as SMNVEV (reference sequence). With 3 bases removed from V and 4 bases from J, the gap between germline ends came to 18 bases. The CDR3 extends over 16 amino acids. The CDR3, as DNA: TGTGCCAGCAGTTTCTCGTACGGGACGGATTTCTATGGCTACACCTTC. This translates into CASSFSYGTDFYGYTF.

A single count supports this clone. The chain links TRBV28 to TRBJ1-1; D call uncertain. The CDR3 runs 16 residues. The V gene's germline CDR1 is MDHEN and CDR2 SYDVKM. V gave up 5 bases and J gave up 1 base, with 17 bases separating them. The CDR3 sequence is CASSRPDWSENTEAFF. The CDR3 nucleotides are TGTGCCAGCAGTCGCCCTGATTGGAGCGAGAACACTGAAGCTTTCTTT.

The J gene is TRBJ2-7, the V gene TRBV11-2, with 10 bases matching TRBD1. This CDR3 contains 15 residues. Germline V gives CDR1 SGHAT, CDR2 FQNNGV. Germline trimming cut 1 base from V and 4 bases from J; bases unmatched to any gene: 4. CDR3 sequence reads: CASSLGRDRGYEQYF. In nucleotides, the CDR3 is TGTGCCAGCAGCTTAGGCCGGGACAGGGGTTACGAGCAGTACTTC.

V gene TRBV6-5 combines with J gene TRBJ2-2; TRBD1 is a possible D gene (6 bases). This CDR3 has 15 amino acids. CDR1 and CDR2 from the germline V gene are MNHEY and SVGAGI. V was clipped by 0 bases and J by 4 bases, with 9 bases between them. The CDR3 DNA is TGTGCCAGCAGTTACTCGGGGGCAGTCACCGGGGAGCTGTTTTTT. It yields the protein CASSYSGAVTGELFF.

This clone was counted a single time. Different DNA sequences within this sample yield the same CDR3. The V gene is TRBV5-6, the J gene TRBJ2-7, with D unclear. CDR1 is SGHDT and CDR2 is YYEEEE in the germline V gene. The length of the CDR3 is 13 residues. The V end lost 2 bases, the J end lost 3 bases, and 9 bases lay between the germline ends. CDR3 sequence: CASSLGRSYEQYF. The CDR3 DNA sequence: TGTGCCAGCAGCTTAGGGCGCAGCTACGAGCAGTACTTC.